Listed below are T cell receptor beta chains from one sample, sequenced in a study of blood T cell repertoires in COVID-19. The table came from immunoSEQ multiplex PCR; TCRdb's copy has only in-frame clones and leaves some out. The sample contains over 100,000 clones, more than 60% of which appear only once. Material for sequencing was peripheral blood. These receptors all stem from a woman between 70 and 85 years old with acute or convalescent COVID-19. CDR3s include the opening cysteine and the closing phenylalanine or tryptophan. D genes are given only for firm matches. Size is omitted from some rows. Given values are once, few, many or a class for expanded clones.

clone_size | j_call | v_call | d_call | cdr3_nt | cdr3_aa
- | TRBJ2-7 | TRBV2 | TRBD1 | TGTGCCAGCAGGAGGGACAGATCCTACGAGCAGTACTTC | CASRRDRSYEQYF
- | TRBJ2-3 | TRBV4-1 | TRBD2 | TGCGCCAGCAGCCAAGAATTGAGACTAGCGTTCGATACGCAGTATTTT | CASSQELRLAFDTQYF
- | TRBJ2-4 | TRBV6-5 | - | TGTGCCAGCAGAAAACAGGGTCAGGAGGACATTCAGTACTTC | CASRKQGQEDIQYF
- | TRBJ2-7 | TRBV9 | TRBD2 | TGTGCCAGCAGCAAACACGGACTAGCGGGAGACGAGCAGTACTTC | CASSKHGLAGDEQYF
- | TRBJ2-2 | TRBV10-3 | - | TGTGCCATCAGTGAATCCCCCCAGGGGACGAACACCGGGGAGCTGTTTTTT | CAISESPQGTNTGELFF
- | TRBJ2-7 | TRBV19 | - | TGTGCCAGTAGTACACAATATGGGGGGGGGACACTTGCCTACGAGCAGTACTTC | CASSTQYGGGTLAYEQYF
- | TRBJ1-3 | TRBV6-5 | - | TGTGCCAGCAGTTACTCGAGTTTTGGAAACACCATATATTTT | CASSYSSFGNTIYF
- | TRBJ2-7 | TRBV12-3/TRBV12-4 | - | TGTGCCAGCAGCCCAGACTCCTACGAGCAGTACTTC | CASSPDSYEQYF
- | TRBJ1-5 | TRBV28 | - | TGTGCCAGCAGCACAATCGGGGAAGGAGCTAATCAGCCCCAGCATTTT | CASSTIGEGANQPQHF
- | TRBJ2-1 | TRBV2 | TRBD1 | TGTGCCAGCAGTGAAGGGACAGGGGTCAATGAGCAGTTCTTC | CASSEGTGVNEQFF
- | TRBJ2-6 | TRBV5-1 | - | TGCGCCAGCAGCTCTAATACTGGGGCCAACGTCCTGACTTTC | CASSSNTGANVLTF
once | TRBJ1-3 | TRBV9 | - | TGTGCCAGCAGCGTAGAGGTTAGAGGAACCTCTGGAAACACCATATATTTT | CASSVEVRGTSGNTIYF
- | TRBJ1-1 | TRBV19 | TRBD1 | TGTGCCAGTAGCCCCGGACAGGGAGGGAGGACTGAAGCTTTCTTT | CASSPGQGGRTEAFF
few | TRBJ2-3 | TRBV19 | TRBD2 | TGTGCCAGTAGTCAAGCGGGAGGCACAGATACGCAGTATTTT | CASSQAGGTDTQYF
- | TRBJ1-4 | TRBV28 | TRBD1 | TGTGCCAGCAGGACAGGGCTCTATGAAAAACTGTTTTTT | CASRTGLYEKLFF
few | TRBJ2-4 | TRBV7-2 | - | TGTGCCAGCAGCTTAACAGAATGGGACATTCAGTACTTC | CASSLTEWDIQYF
- | TRBJ2-1 | TRBV6-1 | - | TGTGCCAGCAGTGGCAAAACTTGGACTGCTTCGCATGAGCAGTTCTTC | CASSGKTWTASHEQFF
many | TRBJ1-5 | TRBV28 | - | TGTGCCAGCAGCCGGAGGGCCACTTCCCAGCATTTT | CASSRRATSQHF
- | TRBJ2-2 | TRBV7-9 | - | TGTGCCAGCAGCCCTCTGACAGGTCGTACCGGGGAGCTGTTTTTT | CASSPLTGRTGELFF
- | TRBJ2-2 | TRBV27 | TRBD2 | TGTGCCAGCAGTCGGACTAGCGGTCGGCGGGGAGCTGTTTTT | CASSRTSGRRGAVF
once | TRBJ2-2 | TRBV11-2 | TRBD2 | TGTGCCAGCAGCTTAGATATGACTAGCGCCGGGGAGCTGTTTTTT | CASSLDMTSAGELFF
- | TRBJ1-2 | TRBV6-5 | TRBD1 | TGTGCCAGCAGTTTTGGACAGGGGGCCCCGGGTATTGGCTACACCTTC | CASSFGQGAPGIGYTF